The clone carrying this T cell receptor (beta chain) was recorded at least ten times. Its cognate antigen is unknown. The sample is drawn from a study of molecular identifiers for immune sequencing clone quantification. Points from the study as a whole: Clonotypes surpassing 20 RNA copies contained over 97% of effector molecules, versus under 1% in naive cells. Barcode collisions between identical TCR molecules could shrink estimates of highly expanded clone sizes.

The CDR3 loop spans 18 amino acids. V lost 1 base to trimming and J lost 4 bases; unmatched junction nucleotides: 10. Germline values: CDR1 LGHNA, CDR2 YSLEER. Naive CD8 libraries came from approximately 20,000 to 1,000,000 sorted cells with 10%, 30% or 50% RNA. Preparation of the bulk TCR libraries relied on previously described methods and listed TCR primers. Each CDR3 protein is one row after TCRdb ran MiXCR on the PCR reads. The data hold about 640,000 distinct CDR3 sequences, with just under 20% observed a single time. The sequence derives from a human donor in good health. Some libraries in this study had Jurkat cell RNA spiked in. Source material: naive CD8+ T cells from blood, with Jurkat cell RNA spiked in. Sample subset: FACS-sorted CD8+CD4-CCR7+CD45RA+ naive T cells. The rearrangement uses TRBV4-3 and TRBJ2-3; 11 bases are a match to TRBD1. The CDR3 spells CASSQGWTGGDLADTQYF. The CDR3 DNA reads as TGCGCCAGCAGCCAAGGGTGGACAGGGGGCGATTTGGCAGATACGCAGTATTTT.